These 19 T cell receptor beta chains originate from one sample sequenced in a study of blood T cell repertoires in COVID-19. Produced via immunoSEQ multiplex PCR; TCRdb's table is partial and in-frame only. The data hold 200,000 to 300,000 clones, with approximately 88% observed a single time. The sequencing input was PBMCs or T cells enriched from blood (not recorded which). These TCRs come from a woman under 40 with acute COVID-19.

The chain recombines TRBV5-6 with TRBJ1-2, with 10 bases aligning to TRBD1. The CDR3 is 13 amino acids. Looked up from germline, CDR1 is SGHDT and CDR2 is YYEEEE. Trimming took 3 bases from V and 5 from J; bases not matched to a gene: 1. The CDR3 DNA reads TGTGCCAGCAGCTGGGACAGGGGATATGGCTACACCTTC. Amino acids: CASSWDRGYGYTF.

The CDR3 region has the DNA TGCGCCAGCAGCCTTGGACTAGCGGGGGAGCAGTACTTC. Translated, it gives CASSLGLAGEQYF. The chain recombines TRBV4-1 with TRBJ2-7; 12 nucleotides line up with TRBD2. Germline V lookup: CDR1 MGHRA, CDR2 YSYEKL. The CDR3 runs to 13 residues. The junction had 2 bases not matched to a gene; V was cut back by 4 bases and J by 7 bases.

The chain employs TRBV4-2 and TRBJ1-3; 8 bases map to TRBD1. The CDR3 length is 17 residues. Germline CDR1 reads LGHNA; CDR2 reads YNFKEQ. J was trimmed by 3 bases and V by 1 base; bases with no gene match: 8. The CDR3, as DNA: TGTGCCAGCAGCCAAGGGACAGGGCCCTTTGGTGGAAACACCATATATTTT. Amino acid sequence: CASSQGTGPFGGNTIYF.

The CDR3 DNA reads TGTGCCAGCAGTGAATCTCCCGGGACAGGGATCTATGGCTACACCTTC. It yields the protein CASSESPGTGIYGYTF. V usage is TRBV2 and J usage is TRBJ1-2, with 9 bases aligning to TRBD1. The CDR3 sequence is 16 residues long. Germline V lookup: CDR1 SNHLY, CDR2 FYNNEI. The V gene end was trimmed by 2 bases and the J gene end by 4 bases; junction bases not matched to a gene: 8.

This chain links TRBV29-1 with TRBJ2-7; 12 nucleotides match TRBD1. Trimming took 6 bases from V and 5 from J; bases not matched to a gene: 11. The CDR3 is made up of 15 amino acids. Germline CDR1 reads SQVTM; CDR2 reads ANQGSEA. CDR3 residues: CSVASPGTGGDEQYF. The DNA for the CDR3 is TGCAGCGTGGCTAGCCCCGGGACAGGGGGCGACGAGCAGTACTTC.

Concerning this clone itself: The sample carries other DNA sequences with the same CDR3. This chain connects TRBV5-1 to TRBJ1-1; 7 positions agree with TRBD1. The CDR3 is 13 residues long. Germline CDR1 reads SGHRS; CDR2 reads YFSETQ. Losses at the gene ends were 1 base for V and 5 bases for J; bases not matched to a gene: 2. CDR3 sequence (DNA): TGCGCCAGCAGCTTGACAGGGGAAACTGAAGCTTTCTTT. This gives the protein CASSLTGETEAFF.

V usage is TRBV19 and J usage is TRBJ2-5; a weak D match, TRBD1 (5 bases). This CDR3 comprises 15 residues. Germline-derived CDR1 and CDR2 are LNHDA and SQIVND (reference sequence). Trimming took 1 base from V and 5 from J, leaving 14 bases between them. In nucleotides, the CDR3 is TGTGCCAGTAGTATAGTGGGAACCCGACAGGAGACCCAGTACTTC. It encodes CASSIVGTRQETQYF.

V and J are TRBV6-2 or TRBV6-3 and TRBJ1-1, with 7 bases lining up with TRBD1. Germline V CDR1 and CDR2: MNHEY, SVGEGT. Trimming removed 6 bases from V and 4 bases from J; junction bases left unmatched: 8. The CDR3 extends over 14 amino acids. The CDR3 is CASSPNRGGTEAFF. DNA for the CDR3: TGTGCCAGCAGCCCCAACAGGGGCGGCACTGAAGCTTTCTTT.

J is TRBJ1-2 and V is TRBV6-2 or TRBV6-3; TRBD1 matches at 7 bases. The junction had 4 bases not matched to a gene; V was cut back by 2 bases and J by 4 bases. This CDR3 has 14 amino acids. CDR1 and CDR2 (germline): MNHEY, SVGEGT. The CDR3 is CASSYEGALYGYTF. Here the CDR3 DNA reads TGTGCCAGCAGTTACGAGGGGGCGCTCTATGGCTACACCTTC.

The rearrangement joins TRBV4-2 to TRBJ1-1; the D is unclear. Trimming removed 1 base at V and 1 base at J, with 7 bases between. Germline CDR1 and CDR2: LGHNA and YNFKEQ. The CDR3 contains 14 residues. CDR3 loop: CASSQVSENTEAFF. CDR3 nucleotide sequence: TGTGCCAGCAGCCAAGTATCAGAGAACACTGAAGCTTTCTTT.

CDR3 sequence (DNA): TGTGCCAGTAGTATGACCGGGACAGGGGGGGAGACCCAGTACTTC. Translated, it gives CASSMTGTGGETQYF. The genes are TRBV19 and TRBJ2-5; 11 bases align to TRBD1. V was clipped by 3 bases and J by 5 bases; unmatched bases: 5. CDR1 is LNHDA and CDR2 is SQIVND in the germline V gene (reference sequence). The CDR3 loop spans 15 amino acids.

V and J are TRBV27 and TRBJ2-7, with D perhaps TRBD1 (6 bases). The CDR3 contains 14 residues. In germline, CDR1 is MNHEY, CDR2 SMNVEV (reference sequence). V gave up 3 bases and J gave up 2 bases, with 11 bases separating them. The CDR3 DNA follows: TGTGCCAGCAGTTTCCAGGGGTCCCCCTACGAGCAGTACTTC. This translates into CASSFQGSPYEQYF.

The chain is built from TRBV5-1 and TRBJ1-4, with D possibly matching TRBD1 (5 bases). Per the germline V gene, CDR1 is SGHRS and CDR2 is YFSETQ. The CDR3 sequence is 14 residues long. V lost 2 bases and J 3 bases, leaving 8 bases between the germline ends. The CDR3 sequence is CASSFKGSNEKLFF. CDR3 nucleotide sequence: TGCGCCAGCAGCTTCAAGGGGTCTAATGAAAAACTGTTTTTT.

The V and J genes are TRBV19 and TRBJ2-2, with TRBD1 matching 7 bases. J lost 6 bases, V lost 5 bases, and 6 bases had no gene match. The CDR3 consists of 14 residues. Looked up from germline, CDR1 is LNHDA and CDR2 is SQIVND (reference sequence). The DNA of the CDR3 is TGTGCCAGTAGTTCCCAGGGGGAATCCGGGGAGCTGTTTTTT. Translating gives CASSSQGESGELFF.

CDR3 residues: CASSLRDSEKLFF. CDR3 DNA: TGCGCCAGCAGCCTACGGGACAGTGAAAAACTGTTTTTT. V and J are TRBV4-1 and TRBJ1-4; TRBD1 agrees at 7 bases. The CDR3 has 13 amino acids. Trimming cost V 4 bases and J 7 bases; bases outside gene matches: 3. Germline assignment: CDR1 MGHRA and CDR2 YSYEKL.

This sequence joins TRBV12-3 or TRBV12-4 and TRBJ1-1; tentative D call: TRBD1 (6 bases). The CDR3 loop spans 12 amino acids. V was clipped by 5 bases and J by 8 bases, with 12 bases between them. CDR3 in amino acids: CASSRGGAEAFF. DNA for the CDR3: TGTGCCAGCAGTAGGGGGGGGGCCGAAGCTTTCTTT.

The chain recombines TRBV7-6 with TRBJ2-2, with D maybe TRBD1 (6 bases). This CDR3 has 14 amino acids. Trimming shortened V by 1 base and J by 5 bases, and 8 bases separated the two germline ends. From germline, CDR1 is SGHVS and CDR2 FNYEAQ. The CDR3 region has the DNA TGTGCCAGCAGCTTAGGTCAGGGGACCGGGGAGCTGTTTTTT. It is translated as CASSLGQGTGELFF.

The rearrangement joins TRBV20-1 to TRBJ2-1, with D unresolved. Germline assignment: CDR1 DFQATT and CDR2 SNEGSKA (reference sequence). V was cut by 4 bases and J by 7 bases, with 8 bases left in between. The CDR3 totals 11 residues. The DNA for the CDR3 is TGCAGTGCTACTTCCGTAAATGAGCAGTTCTTC. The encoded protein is CSATSVNEQFF.

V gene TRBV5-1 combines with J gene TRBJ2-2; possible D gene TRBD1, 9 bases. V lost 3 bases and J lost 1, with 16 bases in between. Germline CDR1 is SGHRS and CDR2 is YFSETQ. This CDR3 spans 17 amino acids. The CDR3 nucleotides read TGCGCCAGCAGCTACAGGGGGCTAGCGGGGAACACCGGGGAGCTGTTTTTT. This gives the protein CASSYRGLAGNTGELFF.